The text below deals with one T cell receptor beta chain. The data are from a study of shared clonotypes between healthy human individuals. Trimming took off 0 bases at V and 5 bases at J, with 22 bases between the two ends. Germline CDR1 reads LNHNV; CDR2 reads YYDKDF (reference sequence). CDR3 length: 18 residues. Evenly divided among several immunoSEQ plates was the genomic DNA of each subset. Profiling relied on immunoSEQ multiplex PCR, and the TCRdb table lists in-frame clones only, not all of them. Of roughly 2.2 million clones in the sample, 85% to 95% were seen once. The sequenced sample consisted of naive CD4+ T cells from PBMCs. Indicated subset: CD45RA+ positively selected. V usage is TRBV15 and J usage is TRBJ2-5; a possible D gene is TRBD2 (6 bases). The sequence was obtained from a man between 18 and 29 years old in good health. Some clones in this sample may be carry-over from other donors' samples. The CDR3 sequence: CATSRDQVSGAYGETQYF. The CDR3 DNA reads as TGTGCCACCAGCAGAGATCAAGTGTCGGGAGCATATGGGGAGACCCAGTACTTC.